The source of this T cell receptor (beta chain) is a study of a mutant IDH1 vaccine in newly diagnosed glioma. At the level of the study: Either 4-6 weeks after radiotherapy alone or alongside temozolomide, vaccination was begun. Scheduled at week 35, visit V12 preceded visit V13, held at week 47.

V shed 3 bases, J shed 10 bases, and the junction held 14 bases outside the gene matches. Germline V gene lookup returns CDR1 SGDLS and CDR2 YYNGEE. The length of the CDR3 is 16 residues. Specified time point: week 47, end of study. In every dose of vaccine, 300 ug of mutant IDH1 20-mer peptide was given alongside topical imiquimod. Of note for this clone: Its specificity is unknown.

Some clones are missing from TCRdb's copy, which holds only in-frame ones; the method was immunoSEQ multiplex PCR. The sample gives about 56,000 clones, roughly 87% of which show up once; about 3.3% is in the top ten. The chain is built from TRBV9 and TRBJ1-1, with TRBD1 identical over 11 bases. This material consisted of PBMCs, taken from a glioma patient whose treatment included an IDH1 peptide vaccine. The source is a woman aged 50 to 65 with glioma. The CDR3 region is CASSEQRTGGASSAFF. CDR3 nucleotide sequence: TGTGCCAGCAGCGAGCAGAGGACAGGGGGCGCTTCTTCAGCTTTCTTT.